This T cell receptor (beta chain) was sequenced during a study of T cell responses to AZD1222 COVID-19 vaccine (dated by TCRdb to about 2021). With respect to the entire study: Because spike-specific TCR depth and breadth did not differ between the two schedules, AZD1222 recipients who got a second dose at roughly 4 weeks were pooled with those who got a second dose at roughly 12 weeks. Enrollment into the trials was organized by age into subgroups of 18-55, 56-69 and 70-plus years, and those subgroups contained 148, 28 and 57 TCR-sequenced participants, respectively. A total of roughly 240 trial participants underwent TCR sequencing, of whom 207 received two doses of AZD1222 and about 25 received two doses of the MenACWY control vaccine. The study at large found these results: Only five to seven AZD1222 recipients were SARS-CoV-2 seropositive at baseline, limiting conclusions about previously exposed vaccinees. Because no day 14 peak-response samples were available, repertoires were characterized only after the peak T cell response. Most participants were white British and females outnumbered males, and the authors suggested that clonal diversity may have been underestimated. The 56-69-year group was small, and its depth increase did not reach significance, likely because of low power. CD4 TCRs associated with the vaccine covered the entire spike protein, and the dominant responses were in regions 160-218 and 743-854. Reportedly, almost half of the unique spike-specific TCRs recognized epitopes lying outside the regions that are mutated in the B.1.351 and B.1.1.7 variants. A significant rise in spike-specific TCR breadth and depth was observed after two AZD1222 doses relative to day 0 and relative to MenACWY recipients.

The CDR3 regions of human TCRbeta chains were subjected to immunosequencing. Concerning the study's data processing: TCRs in the repertoires were compared against a reference library of SARS-CoV-2-specific TCRs that had been generated with the MIRA antigen-specificity platform. Breadth was defined as the fraction of unique TCRs that were SARS-CoV-2-associated, and depth was defined as the fraction of total T cells that were SARS-CoV-2-associated. Using the MIRA data, each spike-specific TCR was mapped to the spike region that the TCR reacts to and placed in a CD4 or CD8 class. Log10-transformed breadth and depth values were compared by one-way ANOVA with Sidak's multiple comparisons tests. In TCRdb, the immuneACCESS table is reduced to in-frame sequences with V and J assigned. These tables do not hold every clone; where another copy was compared, an unresolved V gene accounts for under half, and the others remain unexplained. V and J calls and clone size follow that table, whereas D and trimming were derived from the DNA. Within this sample are 75,000 to 100,000 clones, with roughly 90% of them counted one time only. The leading ten clones occupy less than 3.5% of the sample.

Trimming removed 8 bases from V and 3 bases from J, leaving 19 bases between the germline ends. From the cysteine up to the phenylalanine, the CDR3 has a length of 15 residues. Solely the CDR3 DNA is kept, with 45 bases framed from the first base. In the germline V gene, CDR1 corresponds to MNHEY and CDR2 to SVGAGI. The meaning of the sample's time point label: baseline before first vaccination. Vaccinee samples were obtained from the UK trials COV001 and COV002, which included a single-blind randomized controlled phase 2/3 trial of AZD1222 (ChAdOx1 nCoV-19) in healthy adults. For TCRbeta chain sequencing, PBMC samples were collected from trial participants at day 0 and at day 28 after the second dose. As regards this clone: Its antigen is currently not known. Per-base quality was not reported, and no clone a single base away is much larger than it.

Material: peripheral blood, obtained on day 0 of AZD1222 vaccination. The clonotype was recovered from an adult in good health. The V and J segments used are TRBV6-5 and TRBJ1-1, with a tentative D gene TRBD1 over 6 matching bases. The bases read TGTGCCAGCCATAGAGTGGGGGCAACGGACACTGAAGCTTTCTTT. This translates into CASHRVGATDTEAFF.